The T cell receptor beta chain described here comes from a study of cytomegalovirus exposure and HLA in healthy donors. Across the whole study: Most genotyped donors, approximately 81% of 398, had Caucasian-associated genetic ancestry. Study findings and constraints: About 87% or about 30% of the time was how often most TCR beta V segments were productive, according to an earlier analysis.

60 Vbeta and 13 Jbeta primers were used in PCR. Clones were sequenced by immunoSEQ multiplex PCR, and TCRdb holds only the in-frame ones, with some missing. The sample lists about 140,000 clones, around nine tenths occurring once. A remark on this clone: Its specificity is not known.

From germline, CDR1 is MNHEY and CDR2 SVGAGI. The CDR3 has 15 residues. V lost 6 bases and J lost 4, with 18 bases in between. V is TRBV6-5 and J is TRBJ1-2; D is unclear. What was sequenced was PBMCs. The TCR was taken from a woman in her thirties in good health and CMV-seronegative. The DNA for the CDR3 is TGTGCCAGCAGATATACAGAGAATCGAATCTATGGCTACACCTTC. Amino acids: CASRYTENRIYGYTF.